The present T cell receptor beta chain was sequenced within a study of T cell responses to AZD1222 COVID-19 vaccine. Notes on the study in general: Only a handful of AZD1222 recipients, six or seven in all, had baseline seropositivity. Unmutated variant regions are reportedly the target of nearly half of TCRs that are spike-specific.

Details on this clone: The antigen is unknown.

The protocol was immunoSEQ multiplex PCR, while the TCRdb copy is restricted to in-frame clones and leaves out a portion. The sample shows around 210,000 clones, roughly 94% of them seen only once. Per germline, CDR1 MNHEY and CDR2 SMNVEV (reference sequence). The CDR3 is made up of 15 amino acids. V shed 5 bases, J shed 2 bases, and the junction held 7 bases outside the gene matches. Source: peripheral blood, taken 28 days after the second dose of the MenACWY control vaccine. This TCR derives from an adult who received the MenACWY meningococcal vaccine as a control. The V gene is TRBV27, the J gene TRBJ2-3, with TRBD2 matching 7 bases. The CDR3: CASSIASGITDTQYF. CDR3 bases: TGTGCCAGCAGTATCGCTAGCGGAATCACAGATACGCAGTATTTT.